The 27 T cell receptor beta chains below come from one sample, sequenced in a study of T cell repertoires in ileal Crohn's disease. Some clones are missing from TCRdb's copy, which holds only in-frame ones; the method was immunoSEQ multiplex PCR. Here the sample spans thousands of clones, around 83% being singletons. Specified time point: inflamed ileum from the surgical specimen. Sample: ileal tissue. The origin of the receptors is an adult with Crohn's disease.

The gene calls are TRBV28 and TRBJ2-7; D not resolved. Germline CDR1 reads MDHEN; CDR2 reads SYDVKM. This CDR3 has 13 amino acids. The V end was cut by 3 bases, the J end by 5 bases, with 11 bases between. For the CDR3, the DNA is TGTGCCAGCAGTTTTCGTGGGTTCCACGAGCAGTACTTC. Its protein is CASSFRGFHEQYF.

This clone was counted a single time. The rearrangement links TRBV6-5 to TRBJ2-7; D remains ambiguous. Trimming shortened V by 2 bases and J by 2 bases, and 10 bases separated the two germline ends. The CDR3 loop spans 14 amino acids. The V gene's germline CDR1 is MNHEY and CDR2 SVGAGI. The CDR3 DNA is TGTGCCAGCAGTTACGTTCCCGGTACCTACGAGCAGTACTTC. As protein: CASSYVPGTYEQYF.

This clone was seen only a few times. The chain couples TRBV4-1 to TRBJ1-6; D gene unclear. V lost 3 bases and J lost 0, with 9 bases in between. CDR1 and CDR2 from the germline V gene are MGHRA and YSYEKL. This CDR3 has 16 residues. CDR3 DNA: TGCGCCAGCAGCCATGGAGGGAGCTCCTATAATTCACCCCTCCACTTT. Translated, it gives CASSHGGSSYNSPLHF.

The gene calls are TRBV30 and TRBJ2-2; the match to TRBD1 covers 9 bases. Germline lookup yields CDR1 GTSNPN and CDR2 SVGIG (reference sequence). The CDR3 is 17 amino acids. With V trimmed by 2 bases and J by 5 bases, 12 bases remained unmatched. CDR3 sequence (DNA): TGTGCCTGGAGTACGATGGGGACAGGGCAAAGGACCGGGGAGCTGTTTTTT. Amino acids: CAWSTMGTGQRTGELFF.

This chain joins TRBV30 and TRBJ1-5; no clear D gene. Trimming took off 2 bases at V and 3 bases at J, with 11 bases between the two ends. The CDR3 has 14 residues. Germline assignment: CDR1 GTSNPN and CDR2 SVGIG (reference sequence). The DNA of the CDR3 is TGTGCCTGGAGTCCCGGCGGTTCCAATCAGCCCCAGCATTTT. Residues: CAWSPGGSNQPQHF. Using reference TRBV30 and TRBJ1-5 for the parts outside the CDR3, the full variable domain is SQTIHQWPATLVQPVGSPLSLECTVEGTSNPNLYWYRQAAGRGLQLLFYSVGIGQISSEVPQNLSASRPQDRQFILSSKKLLLSDSGFYLCAWSPGGSNQPQHFGDGTRLSIL.

The chain uses TRBV9 and TRBJ2-1; D remains ambiguous. Germline V lookup: CDR1 SGDLS, CDR2 YYNGEE. V lost 0 bases and J lost 7, with 2 bases in between. This CDR3 is built from 11 residues. The CDR3 sequence: CASSVENEQFF. In DNA, the CDR3 is TGTGCCAGCAGCGTAGAAAATGAGCAGTTCTTC.

The rearrangement links TRBV2 to TRBJ1-5; perhaps TRBD1 as D (6 bases). Between the trimmed V and J ends, which lost 6 bases and 4 bases, there was a span of 16 bases. The CDR3 runs to 15 residues. Germline CDR1 SNHLY, CDR2 FYNNEI. The CDR3 sequence is CASSERGQKNQPQHF. CDR3 DNA: TGTGCCAGCAGCGAAAGGGGACAAAAAAATCAGCCCCAGCATTTT.

The rearrangement joins TRBV2 to TRBJ2-7; possible D gene TRBD2, 6 bases. This CDR3 is built from 13 residues. V was clipped by 8 bases and J by 7 bases, with 18 bases between them. CDR1 SNHLY and CDR2 FYNNEI come from the germline V gene. The CDR3 region has the DNA TGTGCCAGCTGCGATCCTGCGGGGCGGGAGCAGTACTTC. Translating gives CASCDPAGREQYF.

The chain combines TRBV29-1 with TRBJ2-2; 9 bases are shared with TRBD1. Germline trimming cut 6 bases from V and 2 bases from J; bases unmatched to any gene: 4. The CDR3 contains 14 residues. Germline loops: CDR1 SQVTM, CDR2 ANQGSEA. The CDR3 DNA follows: TGCAGCGTGGGACAGGGATTAAACACCGGGGAGCTGTTTTTT. Its translation: CSVGQGLNTGELFF.

The CDR3 sequence: CAWTSGPLNTEAFF. The CDR3, as DNA: TGTGCCTGGACCTCGGGACCCCTGAACACTGAAGCTTTCTTT. The chain carries TRBV30 and TRBJ1-1; tentative D call: TRBD1 (5 bases). This CDR3 is 14 amino acids long. CDR1 and CDR2 from the germline V gene are GTSNPN and SVGIG (reference sequence). Between the trimmed V and J ends, which lost 4 bases and 0 bases, there was a span of 12 bases. Complete variable domain (other parts from reference TRBV30 and TRBJ1-1): SQTIHQWPATLVQPVGSPLSLECTVEGTSNPNLYWYRQAAGRGLQLLFYSVGIGQISSEVPQNLSASRPQDRQFILSSKKLLLSDSGFYLCAWTSGPLNTEAFFGQGTRLTVV.

This chain uses TRBV5-1 with TRBJ2-6, with TRBD1 matching 7 bases. Germline CDR1 reads SGHRS; CDR2 reads YFSETQ. This CDR3 comprises 13 residues. V shed 4 bases, J shed 13 bases, and the junction held 8 bases outside the gene matches. The CDR3 sequence is CASSLGQARVLTF. CDR3 bases: TGCGCCAGCAGCCTTGGACAGGCACGGGTCCTGACTTTC. Drawing the rest from reference TRBV5-1 and TRBJ2-6, the complete variable domain is KAGVTQTPRYLIKTRGQQVTLSCSPISGHRSVSWYQQTPGQGLQFLFEYFSETQRNKGNFPGRFSGRQFSNSRSEMNVSTLELGDSALYLCASSLGQARVLTFGAGSRLTVL.

The rearrangement links TRBV7-9 to TRBJ2-1, with 8 nucleotides matching TRBD2. Germline assignment: CDR1 SEHNR and CDR2 FQNEAQ (reference sequence). V shed 7 bases and J 5 bases; nucleotides not matched to a gene: 1. The CDR3 sequence is 12 residues long. The DNA for the CDR3 is TGTGCCAGCAAGACTAGCGACAATGAGCAGTTCTTC. Translated, it gives CASKTSDNEQFF.

This chain uses TRBV5-6 with TRBJ2-3; D is undetermined. This CDR3 contains 14 residues. Between the trimmed V and J ends, which lost 6 bases and 7 bases, there was a span of 18 bases. Germline values: CDR1 SGHDT, CDR2 YYEEEE. CDR3 region: CASTAGDSMHTQYF. CDR3 nucleotides: TGTGCCAGCACAGCAGGTGATAGCATGCATACGCAGTATTTT.

The chain recombines TRBV6-6 with TRBJ1-4; 7 nucleotides agree with TRBD1. The CDR3 covers 14 residues. V dropped 0 bases and J dropped 13; count of bases not matched to a gene: 8. Per the germline V gene, CDR1 is MNHNY and CDR2 is SVGAGI (reference sequence). The CDR3 DNA follows: TGTGCCAGCAGTTACTCAGGGGGCGCGGTTATACTGTTTTTT. This sequence encodes CASSYSGGAVILFF.

The rearrangement links TRBV30 to TRBJ1-1, with 8 bases lining up with TRBD1. CDR1 and CDR2 from the germline V gene are GTSNPN and SVGIG (reference sequence). The CDR3 is 16 amino acids. V lost 4 bases, J lost 4 bases, and 14 bases stayed unmatched. CDR3 residues: CAWNVPRTGMTTEAFF. In DNA form, the CDR3 reads TGTGCCTGGAATGTCCCCAGGACAGGGATGACCACTGAAGCTTTCTTT.

The chain couples TRBV28 to TRBJ1-4; D gene uncertain. The CDR3 is made up of 12 amino acids. Trimming cost V 7 bases and J 8 bases, with 11 bases left between them. CDR1 is MDHEN and CDR2 is SYDVKM in the germline V gene. The DNA for the CDR3 is TGTGCCAGCACCCGAGGATGGGAAAAACTGTTTTTT. This gives the protein CASTRGWEKLFF.

The chain couples TRBV29-1 to TRBJ1-5; tentatively, D is TRBD1 (6 bases). The germline CDR1 and CDR2 sequences are SQVTM and ANQGSEA. The CDR3 totals 13 residues. Trimming stripped 2 bases from V and 5 bases from J, with 10 bases between. The CDR3 loop is CSVETGYDQPQHF. In DNA, the CDR3 is TGCAGCGTTGAAACAGGGTACGATCAGCCCCAGCATTTT.

This chain uses TRBV11-2 with TRBJ2-4, with 9 bases lining up with TRBD1. Germline trimming cut 2 bases from V and 3 bases from J; bases unmatched to any gene: 5. CDR1 and CDR2 (germline): SGHAT, FQNNGV. The CDR3 runs to 16 residues. The CDR3 bases are TGTGCCAGCAGCTTATCGGGACAGGGTGTCAAAAACATTCAGTACTTC. Its protein product is CASSLSGQGVKNIQYF.

The CDR3 DNA sequence: TGCGCCAGCAGCTTGGCAGAGGTCGACATTACCTACGAGCAGTACTTC. Residues: CASSLAEVDITYEQYF. The chain couples TRBV5-1 to TRBJ2-7; D call uncertain. V was trimmed by 0 bases and J by 2 bases, leaving 15 bases between them. This CDR3 has 16 residues. Germline loops: CDR1 SGHRS, CDR2 YFSETQ. The full variable domain, its missing parts supplied by reference TRBV5-1 and TRBJ2-7, is KAGVTQTPRYLIKTRGQQVTLSCSPISGHRSVSWYQQTPGQGLQFLFEYFSETQRNKGNFPGRFSGRQFSNSRSEMNVSTLELGDSALYLCASSLAEVDITYEQYFGPGTRLTVT.

The V and J genes are TRBV5-1 and TRBJ1-5, with D tentatively TRBD1 (6 bases). The CDR3 is 15 amino acids. Germline CDR1 reads SGHRS; CDR2 reads YFSETQ. Trimming removed 0 bases at V and 7 bases at J, with 14 bases between. The CDR3 DNA reads as TGCGCCAGCAGCTTGGTGGCAGGGGAGTACCAGCCCCAGCATTTT. It translates to CASSLVAGEYQPQHF.

V gene TRBV29-1 combines with J gene TRBJ2-1; the match to TRBD2 covers 8 bases. CDR1 is SQVTM and CDR2 is ANQGSEA in the germline V gene. The junction had 7 bases not matched to a gene; V was cut back by 1 base and J by 8 bases. The CDR3 totals 14 residues. The DNA of the CDR3 is TGCAGCGTTGAAGGGCGGGGGGCGGCAGATGAGCAGTTCTTC. It codes for CSVEGRGAADEQFF.

V gene TRBV7-2 combines with J gene TRBJ2-1; 10 bases match TRBD2. This CDR3 contains 17 residues. V shed 5 bases and J 2 bases; nucleotides not matched to a gene: 9. Germline values: CDR1 SGHTA, CDR2 FQGNSA. The CDR3 here is CASSPQAGGPPYNEQFF. Written as DNA, the CDR3 is TGTGCCAGCAGCCCCCAAGCGGGGGGGCCGCCCTACAATGAGCAGTTCTTC.

The chain couples TRBV7-9 to TRBJ2-3; D is undetermined. The CDR3 consists of 13 residues. With 1 base removed from V and 9 bases from J, the gap between germline ends came to 11 bases. Looked up from germline, CDR1 is SEHNR and CDR2 is FQNEAQ (reference sequence). CDR3: CASSLEPSPTQYF. The CDR3 coding sequence is TGTGCCAGCAGCTTAGAACCCTCTCCCACGCAGTATTTT.

The gene calls are TRBV5-1 and TRBJ2-7; 7 bases are shared with TRBD2. After removal of 3 bases from V and 5 bases from J, the junction contained 11 bases not matched to a gene. This CDR3 is 15 amino acids long. CDR1 and CDR2 (germline): SGHRS, YFSETQ. The CDR3 loop is CASSSRTRRGDEQYF. The CDR3 nucleotides are TGCGCCAGCAGCTCCCGGACTAGGAGGGGAGACGAGCAGTACTTC.

The V gene is TRBV27, the J gene TRBJ2-5; 16 bases align to TRBD2. Per germline, CDR1 MNHEY and CDR2 SMNVEV (reference sequence). The CDR3 length is 19 residues. V was clipped by 5 bases and J by 1 base; unmatched bases: 10. The CDR3, as DNA: TGTGCCAGCAGTGCAACCGGGACTAGCGGGGGGGCTACCCAAGAGACCCAGTACTTC. Its protein product is CASSATGTSGGATQETQYF.

This sequence joins TRBV2 and TRBJ1-2; no reliable D call. V gave up 6 bases and J gave up 0 bases, with 5 bases separating them. The germline CDR1 and CDR2 sequences are SNHLY and FYNNEI. The CDR3 is 12 residues long. CDR3 loop: CASSGPNYGYTF. CDR3 in DNA: TGTGCCAGCAGCGGGCCTAACTATGGCTACACCTTC.

This clone ranks as medium-sized. This chain uses TRBV27 with TRBJ2-5; D may be TRBD1 or TRBD2 (6 bases each). The germline CDR1 and CDR2 sequences are MNHEY and SMNVEV (reference sequence). The CDR3 is 16 residues long. The germline V and J ends were trimmed by 6 bases and 4 bases, with 21 bases remaining between them. The DNA for the CDR3 is TGTGCCAGCAGGCTATCGGATGGGGGGCCGATAGAGACCCAGTACTTC. As protein: CASRLSDGGPIETQYF.